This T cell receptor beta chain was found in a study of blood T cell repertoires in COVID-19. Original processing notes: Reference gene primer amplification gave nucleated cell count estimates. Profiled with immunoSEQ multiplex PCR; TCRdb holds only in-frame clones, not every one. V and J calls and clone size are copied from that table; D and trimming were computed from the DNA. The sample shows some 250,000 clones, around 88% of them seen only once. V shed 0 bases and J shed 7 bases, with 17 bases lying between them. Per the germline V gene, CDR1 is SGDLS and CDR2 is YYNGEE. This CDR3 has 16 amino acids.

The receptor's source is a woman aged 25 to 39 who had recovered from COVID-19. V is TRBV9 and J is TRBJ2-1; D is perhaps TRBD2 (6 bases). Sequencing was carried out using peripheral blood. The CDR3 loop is CASSVDGGGKVNEQFF. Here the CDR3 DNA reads TGTGCCAGCAGCGTAGATGGTGGGGGGAAGGTGAATGAGCAGTTCTTC.